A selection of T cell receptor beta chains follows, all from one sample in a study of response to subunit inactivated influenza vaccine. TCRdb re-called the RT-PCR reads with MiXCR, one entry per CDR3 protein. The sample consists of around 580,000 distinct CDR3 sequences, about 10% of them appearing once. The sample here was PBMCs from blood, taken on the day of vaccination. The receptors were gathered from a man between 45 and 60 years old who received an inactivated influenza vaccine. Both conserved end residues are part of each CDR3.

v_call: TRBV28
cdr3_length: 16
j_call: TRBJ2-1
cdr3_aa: CASRPGLAGGYNEQFF

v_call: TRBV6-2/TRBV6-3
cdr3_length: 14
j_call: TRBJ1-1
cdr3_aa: CASSYSSVVTEAFF

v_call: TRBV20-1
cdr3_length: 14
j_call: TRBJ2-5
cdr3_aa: CSARLGSGEETQYF

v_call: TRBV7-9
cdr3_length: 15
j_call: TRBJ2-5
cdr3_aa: CASSTGTAVQETQYF

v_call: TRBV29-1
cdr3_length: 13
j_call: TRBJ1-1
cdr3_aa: CSARTGRNTEAFF

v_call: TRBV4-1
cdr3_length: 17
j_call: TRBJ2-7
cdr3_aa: CASSQGKLRTGGYEQYF

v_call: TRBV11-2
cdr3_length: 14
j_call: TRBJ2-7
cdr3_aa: CASSLDGIYYEQYF

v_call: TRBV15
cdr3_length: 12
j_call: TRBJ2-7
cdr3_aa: CATSRVGAEQYF

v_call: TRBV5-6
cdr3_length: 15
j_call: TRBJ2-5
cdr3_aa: CASSSGPTPRETQYF

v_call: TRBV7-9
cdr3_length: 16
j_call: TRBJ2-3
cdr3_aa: CASSPEWTSSTDTQYF

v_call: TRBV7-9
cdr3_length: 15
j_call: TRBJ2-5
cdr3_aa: CASSSPQSTQETQYF

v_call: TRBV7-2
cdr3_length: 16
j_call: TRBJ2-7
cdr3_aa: CASSLGSGQGSYEQYF

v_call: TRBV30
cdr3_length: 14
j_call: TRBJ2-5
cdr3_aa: CAWRGGLAKETQYF

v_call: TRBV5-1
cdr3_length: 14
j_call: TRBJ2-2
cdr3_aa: CASTPKANTGELFF

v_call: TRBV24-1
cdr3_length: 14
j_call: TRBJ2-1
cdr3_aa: CATSDFRGFNEQFF

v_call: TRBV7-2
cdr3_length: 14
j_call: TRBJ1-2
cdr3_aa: CASSLGLGNYGYTF

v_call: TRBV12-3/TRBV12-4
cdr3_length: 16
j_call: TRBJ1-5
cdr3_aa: CASTLSGGRSNQPQHF

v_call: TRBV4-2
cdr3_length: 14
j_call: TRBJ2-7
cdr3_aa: CASSQVGRSGEQYF

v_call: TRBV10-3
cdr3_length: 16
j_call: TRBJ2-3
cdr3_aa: CAISRWSGGGTDTQYF

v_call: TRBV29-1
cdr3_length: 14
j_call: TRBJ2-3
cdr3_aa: CSAYQGGRLDTQYF

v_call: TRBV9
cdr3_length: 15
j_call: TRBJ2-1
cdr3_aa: CASTNGASGINEQFF

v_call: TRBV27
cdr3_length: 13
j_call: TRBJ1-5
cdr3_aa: CASSLRSGQPQHF

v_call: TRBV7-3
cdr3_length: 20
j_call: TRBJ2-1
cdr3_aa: CASSRLSPSYWLCLGEKQFF

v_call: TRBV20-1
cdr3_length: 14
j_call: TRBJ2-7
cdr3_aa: CSARDQLRGYEQYF

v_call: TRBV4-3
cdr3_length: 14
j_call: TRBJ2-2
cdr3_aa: CASRNWRDTGELFF

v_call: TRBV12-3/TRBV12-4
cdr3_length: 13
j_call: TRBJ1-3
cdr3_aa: CASSLRGGDTIYF

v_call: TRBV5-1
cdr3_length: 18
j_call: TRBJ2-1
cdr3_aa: CASRFGLAGGPQSNEQFF

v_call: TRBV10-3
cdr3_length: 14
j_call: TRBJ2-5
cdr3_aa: CAISRQVTQETQYF

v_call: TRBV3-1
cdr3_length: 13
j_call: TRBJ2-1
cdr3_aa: CASSQGTSNEQFF

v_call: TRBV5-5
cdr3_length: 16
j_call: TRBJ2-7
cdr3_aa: CASTPSGGMSSYEQYF

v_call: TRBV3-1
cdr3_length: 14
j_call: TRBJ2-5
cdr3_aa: CASSQAGGPKTQYF

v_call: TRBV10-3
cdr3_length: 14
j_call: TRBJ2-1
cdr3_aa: CAISGDIPYNEQFF

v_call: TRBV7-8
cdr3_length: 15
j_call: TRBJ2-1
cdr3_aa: CASHRGRGLNNEQFF

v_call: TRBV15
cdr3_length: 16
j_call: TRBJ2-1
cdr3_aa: CATSRAGTSAYNEQFF

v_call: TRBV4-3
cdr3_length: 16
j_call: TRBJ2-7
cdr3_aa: CASSQAPGLAPYEQYF

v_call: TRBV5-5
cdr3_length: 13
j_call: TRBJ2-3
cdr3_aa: CASSLERADTQYF

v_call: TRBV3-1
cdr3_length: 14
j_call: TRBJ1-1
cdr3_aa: CASSSGTLNTEAFF

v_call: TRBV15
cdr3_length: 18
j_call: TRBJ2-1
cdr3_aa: CATGGDRVASISYNEQFF

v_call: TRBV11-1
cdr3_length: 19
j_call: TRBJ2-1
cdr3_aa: CASSLSVLRSGGPYNEQFF

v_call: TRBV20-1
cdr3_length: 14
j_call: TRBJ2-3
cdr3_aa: CSAPNLRGTDTQYF

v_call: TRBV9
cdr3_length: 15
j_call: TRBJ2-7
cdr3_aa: CASSVEDREDYEQYF

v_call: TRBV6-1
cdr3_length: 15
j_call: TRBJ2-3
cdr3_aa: CASSVEGWNTDTQYF

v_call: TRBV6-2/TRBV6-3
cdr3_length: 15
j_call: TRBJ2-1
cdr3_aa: CASSGLAGGLGEQFF

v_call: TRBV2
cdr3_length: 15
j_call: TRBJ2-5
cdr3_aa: CASSENRTPQETQYF

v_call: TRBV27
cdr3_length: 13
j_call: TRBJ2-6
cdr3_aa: CASGSPGANVLTF

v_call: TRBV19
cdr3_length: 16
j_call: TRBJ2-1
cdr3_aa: CASSIPASGIYNEQFF

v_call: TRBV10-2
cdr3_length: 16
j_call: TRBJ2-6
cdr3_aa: CASREQGISGANVLTF

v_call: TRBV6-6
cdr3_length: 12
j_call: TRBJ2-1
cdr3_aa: CASSYDYNEQFF

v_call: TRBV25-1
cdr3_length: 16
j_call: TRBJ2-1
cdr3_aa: CASSPSTGGSTNEQFF

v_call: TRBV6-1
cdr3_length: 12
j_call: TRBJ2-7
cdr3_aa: CASSAYGYEQYF

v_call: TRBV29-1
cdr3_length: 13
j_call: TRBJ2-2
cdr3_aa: CSVRPGGTGELFF

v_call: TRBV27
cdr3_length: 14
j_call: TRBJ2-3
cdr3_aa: CASKLATSTDTQYF

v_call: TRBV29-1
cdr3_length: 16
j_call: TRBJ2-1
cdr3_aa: CSTAGVGTGIYNEQFF

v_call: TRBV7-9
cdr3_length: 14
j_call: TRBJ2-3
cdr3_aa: CASSYRVSTDTQYF

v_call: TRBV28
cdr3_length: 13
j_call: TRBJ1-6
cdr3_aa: CASTSTGNSPLHF